This T cell receptor (beta chain) was retrieved from a study of technical replicates of blood from several donors. This table comes from immunoSEQ multiplex PCR, and its TCRdb copy is limited to in-frame clones, with some not included. The sample holds around 57,000 clones, around 94% seen once. This CDR3 is built from 15 residues. Germline assignment: CDR1 MDHEN and CDR2 SYDVKM. V shed 7 bases, J shed 7 bases, and the junction held 14 bases outside the gene matches. The source is a human donor in good health. The chain couples TRBV28 to TRBJ1-2; 8 nucleotides align to TRBD1. The material sequenced was T cells isolated from PBMCs. The CDR3 DNA is TGTGCCAGCACCGCCCGGTTCCAGGGGGCCGGTGGCTACACCTTC. It encodes CASTARFQGAGGYTF.